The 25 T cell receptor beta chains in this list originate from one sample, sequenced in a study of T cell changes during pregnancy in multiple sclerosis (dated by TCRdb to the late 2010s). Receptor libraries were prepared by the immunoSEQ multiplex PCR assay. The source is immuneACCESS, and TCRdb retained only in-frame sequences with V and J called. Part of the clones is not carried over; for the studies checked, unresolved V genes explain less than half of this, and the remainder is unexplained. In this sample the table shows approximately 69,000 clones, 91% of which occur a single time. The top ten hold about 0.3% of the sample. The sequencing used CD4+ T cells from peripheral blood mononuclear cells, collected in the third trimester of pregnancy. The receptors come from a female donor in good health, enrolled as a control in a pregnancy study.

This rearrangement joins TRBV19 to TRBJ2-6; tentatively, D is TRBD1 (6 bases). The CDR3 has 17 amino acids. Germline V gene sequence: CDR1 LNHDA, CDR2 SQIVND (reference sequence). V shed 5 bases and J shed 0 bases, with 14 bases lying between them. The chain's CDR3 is CASSADRLRSGANVLTF. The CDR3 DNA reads TGTGCCAGTAGTGCAGACAGGCTTCGCTCTGGGGCCAACGTCCTGACTTTC.

In DNA form, the CDR3 reads TGTGCCAGCAGCTCTGGACAGGGAATTTACACAGATACGCAGTATTTT. Amino acid sequence: CASSSGQGIYTDTQYF. The chain couples TRBV11-1 to TRBJ2-3; 8 positions match TRBD1. The V segment lost 4 bases and the J segment 2 bases; nucleotides outside the gene matches: 8. The CDR3 consists of 16 residues. Germline loops: CDR1 SGHAT, CDR2 FQDESV (reference sequence).

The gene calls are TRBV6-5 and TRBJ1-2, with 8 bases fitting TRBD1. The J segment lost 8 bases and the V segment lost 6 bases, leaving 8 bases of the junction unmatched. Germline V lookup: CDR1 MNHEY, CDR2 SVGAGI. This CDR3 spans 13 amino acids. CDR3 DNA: TGTGCCAGCAGCTCGACAGGGGATGGCGGCTACACCTTC. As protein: CASSSTGDGGYTF.

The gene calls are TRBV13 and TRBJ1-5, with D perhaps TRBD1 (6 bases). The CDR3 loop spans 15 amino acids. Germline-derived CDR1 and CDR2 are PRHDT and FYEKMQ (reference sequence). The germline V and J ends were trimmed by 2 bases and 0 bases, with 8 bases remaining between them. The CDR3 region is CASSLLGGSNQPQHF. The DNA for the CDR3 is TGTGCCAGCAGCTTACTAGGGGGTAGCAATCAGCCCCAGCATTTT.

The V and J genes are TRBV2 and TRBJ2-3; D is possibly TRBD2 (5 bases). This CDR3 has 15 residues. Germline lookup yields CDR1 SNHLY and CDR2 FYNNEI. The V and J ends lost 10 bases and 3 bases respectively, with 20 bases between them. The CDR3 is CAIPPGLATTDTQYF. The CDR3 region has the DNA TGTGCCATCCCACCCGGCCTAGCCACTACAGATACGCAGTATTTT.

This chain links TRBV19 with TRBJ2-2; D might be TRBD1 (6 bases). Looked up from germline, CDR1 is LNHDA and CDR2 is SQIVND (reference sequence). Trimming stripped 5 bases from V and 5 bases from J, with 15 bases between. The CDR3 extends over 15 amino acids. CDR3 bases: TGTGCCAGTAGTCCGCCGGGACAAAGGACCGGGGAGCTGTTTTTT. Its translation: CASSPPGQRTGELFF.

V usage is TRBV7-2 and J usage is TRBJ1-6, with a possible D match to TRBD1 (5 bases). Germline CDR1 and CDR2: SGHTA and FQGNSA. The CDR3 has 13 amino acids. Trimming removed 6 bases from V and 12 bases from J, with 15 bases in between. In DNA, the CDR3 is TGTGCCAGCAGTCCCGGGACTTCCCGACCCCTCCACTTT. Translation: CASSPGTSRPLHF.

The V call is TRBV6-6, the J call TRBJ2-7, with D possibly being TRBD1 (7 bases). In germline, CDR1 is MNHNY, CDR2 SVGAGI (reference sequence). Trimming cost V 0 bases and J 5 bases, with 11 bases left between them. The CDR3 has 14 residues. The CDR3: CASSYSSRGDEQYF. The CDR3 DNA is TGTGCCAGCAGTTACTCGAGCAGGGGGGACGAGCAGTACTTC.

CDR3 loop: CASSRQATDTQYF. DNA for the CDR3: TGTGCCAGCAGCCGACAGGCTACAGATACGCAGTATTTT. The chain couples TRBV7-2 to TRBJ2-3; D possibly corresponds to TRBD1 (6 bases). Germline V gene sequence: CDR1 SGHTA, CDR2 FQGNSA. With 5 bases removed from V and 3 bases from J, the gap between germline ends came to 9 bases. The CDR3 covers 13 residues.

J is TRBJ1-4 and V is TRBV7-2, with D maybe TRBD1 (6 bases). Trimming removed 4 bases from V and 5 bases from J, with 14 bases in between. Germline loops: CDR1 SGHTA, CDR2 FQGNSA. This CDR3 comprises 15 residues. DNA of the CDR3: TGTGCCAGCAGCTCAGCCGGGACACAGAATGAAAAACTGTTTTTT. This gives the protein CASSSAGTQNEKLFF.

The CDR3 spells CSVGTEKLFF. CDR3 nucleotide sequence: TGCAGCGTTGGGACAGAGAAACTGTTTTTT. V gene TRBV29-1 combines with J gene TRBJ1-4; D perhaps matches TRBD1 (6 bases). The CDR3 covers 10 residues. Germline V lookup: CDR1 SQVTM, CDR2 ANQGSEA. V was clipped by 4 bases and J by 11 bases, with 8 bases between them.

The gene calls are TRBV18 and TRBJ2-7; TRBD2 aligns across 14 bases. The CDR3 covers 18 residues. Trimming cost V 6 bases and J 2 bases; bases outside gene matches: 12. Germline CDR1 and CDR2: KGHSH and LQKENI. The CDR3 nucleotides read TGTGCCAGCTCGCCCGGGACTAGCGGGGGATTCGGACCCTACGAGCAGTACTTC. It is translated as CASSPGTSGGFGPYEQYF.

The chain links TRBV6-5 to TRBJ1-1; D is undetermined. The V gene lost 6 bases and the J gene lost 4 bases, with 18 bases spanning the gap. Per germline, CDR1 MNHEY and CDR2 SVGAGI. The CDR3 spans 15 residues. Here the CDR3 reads CASSVHAGSGTEAFF. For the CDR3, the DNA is TGTGCCAGCAGCGTCCACGCTGGGTCGGGCACTGAAGCTTTCTTT.

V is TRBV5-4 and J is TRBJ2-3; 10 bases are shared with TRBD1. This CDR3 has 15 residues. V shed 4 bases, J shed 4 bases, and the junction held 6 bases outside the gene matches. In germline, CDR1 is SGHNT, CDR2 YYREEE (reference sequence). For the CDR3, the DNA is TGTGCCAGCAGCACTAGGGACAGGGGTTCAGATACGCAGTATTTT. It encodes CASSTRDRGSDTQYF.

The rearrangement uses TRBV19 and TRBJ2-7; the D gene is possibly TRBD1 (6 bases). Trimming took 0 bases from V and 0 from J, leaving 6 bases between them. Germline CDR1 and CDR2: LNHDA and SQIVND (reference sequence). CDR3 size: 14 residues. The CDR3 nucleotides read TGTGCCAGTAGTATAGAGGACAGCTCCTACGAGCAGTACTTC. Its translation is CASSIEDSSYEQYF.

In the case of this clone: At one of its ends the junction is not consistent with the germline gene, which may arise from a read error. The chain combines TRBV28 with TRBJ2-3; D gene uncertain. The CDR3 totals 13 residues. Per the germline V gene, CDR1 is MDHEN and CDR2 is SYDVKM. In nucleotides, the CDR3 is TGTGCCAGCACCAAATCGAGCACAGATATGCAGTATTTT. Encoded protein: CASTKSSTDMQYF.

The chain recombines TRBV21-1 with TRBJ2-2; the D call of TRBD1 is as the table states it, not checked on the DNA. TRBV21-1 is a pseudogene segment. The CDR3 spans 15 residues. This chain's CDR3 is CASTWDRGNTGELFF. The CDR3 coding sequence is TGTGCCAGCACCTGGGACAGGGGTAACACCGGGGAGCTGTTTTTT.

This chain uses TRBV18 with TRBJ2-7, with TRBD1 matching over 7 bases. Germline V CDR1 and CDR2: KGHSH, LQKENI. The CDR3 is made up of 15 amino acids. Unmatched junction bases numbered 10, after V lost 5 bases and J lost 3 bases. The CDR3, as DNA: TGTGCCAGCTCAACAAAACAGGGGATCGGCTACGAGCAGTACTTC. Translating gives CASSTKQGIGYEQYF.

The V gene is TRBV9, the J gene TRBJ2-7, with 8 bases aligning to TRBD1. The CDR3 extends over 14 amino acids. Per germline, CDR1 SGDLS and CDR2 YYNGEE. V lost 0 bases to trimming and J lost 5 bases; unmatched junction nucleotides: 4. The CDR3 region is CASSVVETGDEQYF. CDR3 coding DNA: TGTGCCAGCAGCGTAGTGGAGACAGGGGACGAGCAGTACTTC.

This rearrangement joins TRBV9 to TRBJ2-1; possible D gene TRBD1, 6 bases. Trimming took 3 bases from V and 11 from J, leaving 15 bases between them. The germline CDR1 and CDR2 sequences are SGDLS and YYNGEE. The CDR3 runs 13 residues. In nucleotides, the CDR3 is TGTGCCAGCAGCGAAGGGACGGACAGTAAGCAGTTCTTC. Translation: CASSEGTDSKQFF.

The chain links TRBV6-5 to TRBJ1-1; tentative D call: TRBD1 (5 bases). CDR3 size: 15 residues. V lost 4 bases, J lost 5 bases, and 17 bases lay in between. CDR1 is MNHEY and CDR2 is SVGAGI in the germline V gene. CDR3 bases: TGTGCCAGCAGTTGGCAGGGTTTACTGAGTACTGAAGCTTTCTTT. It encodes CASSWQGLLSTEAFF.

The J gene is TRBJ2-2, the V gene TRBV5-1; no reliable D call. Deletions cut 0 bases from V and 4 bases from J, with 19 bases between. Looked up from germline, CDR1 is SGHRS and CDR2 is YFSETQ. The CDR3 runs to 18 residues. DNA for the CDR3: TGCGCCAGCAGCTTGGAGCCAGCTAGAAACCGCGCCACCGGGGAGCTGTTTTTT. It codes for CASSLEPARNRATGELFF.

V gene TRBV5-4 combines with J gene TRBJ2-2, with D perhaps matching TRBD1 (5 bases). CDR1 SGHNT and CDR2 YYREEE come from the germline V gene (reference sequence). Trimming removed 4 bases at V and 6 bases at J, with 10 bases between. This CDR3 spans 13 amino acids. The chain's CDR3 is CASSLDSSGELFF. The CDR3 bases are TGTGCCAGCAGCCTAGACAGCTCCGGGGAGCTGTTTTTT.

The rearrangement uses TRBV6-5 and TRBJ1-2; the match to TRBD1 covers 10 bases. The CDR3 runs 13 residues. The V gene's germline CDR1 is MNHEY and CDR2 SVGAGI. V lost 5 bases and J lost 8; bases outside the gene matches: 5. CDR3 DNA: TGTGCCAGCAGTCGGGGACAGGGGAGAGGCTACACCTTC. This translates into CASSRGQGRGYTF.

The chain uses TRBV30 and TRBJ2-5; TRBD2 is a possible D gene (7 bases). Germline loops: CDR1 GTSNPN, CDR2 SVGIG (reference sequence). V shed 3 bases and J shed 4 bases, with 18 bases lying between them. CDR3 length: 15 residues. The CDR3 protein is CAWSVGAGAGETQYF. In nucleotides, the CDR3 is TGTGCCTGGAGCGTCGGGGCGGGGGCGGGAGAGACCCAGTACTTC.